Below are 21 T cell receptor beta chains sequenced from a single sample in a study of CD8+ T cells in alopecia areata. Isolated RNA was reverse transcribed into cDNA used as the sequencing template. TCRdb keeps only in-frame clones here, not all; method: immunoSEQ multiplex PCR. The table lists over 100,000 clones, around 53% of them singletons. The sample's treatment: oral pan-JAK inhibitor, 5-10 mg twice daily. The sample was CD8+ T cells sorted from blood, taken at week 24, from a patient treated with tofacitinib. These receptors came from a human donor with alopecia areata.

The chain employs TRBV13 and TRBJ1-2; D gene ambiguous. Germline values: CDR1 PRHDT, CDR2 FYEKMQ (reference sequence). Trimming took off 5 bases at V and 5 bases at J, with 21 bases between the two ends. The CDR3 consists of 16 residues. For the CDR3, the DNA is TGTGCCAGCAGCCCGGAGGAGTGGGGAAAGGAGTATGGCTACACCTTC. It encodes CASSPEEWGKEYGYTF.

The rearrangement joins TRBV5-1 to TRBJ1-1; 10 bases line up with TRBD1. Looked up from germline, CDR1 is SGHRS and CDR2 is YFSETQ. V lost 4 bases, J lost 6 bases, and 9 bases stayed unmatched. The CDR3 extends over 15 amino acids. CDR3 residues: CASSPEGQGFSEAFF. In nucleotides, the CDR3 is TGCGCCAGCAGCCCCGAGGGACAGGGGTTTTCTGAAGCTTTCTTT.

The rearrangement uses TRBV6-5 and TRBJ1-6; weak D call: TRBD1 (5 bases). This CDR3 is 14 amino acids long. In germline, CDR1 is MNHEY, CDR2 SVGAGI. V shed 6 bases and J shed 12 bases, with 18 bases lying between them. The CDR3 reads CASSPLPGREPLHF. The DNA of the CDR3 is TGTGCCAGCAGCCCCCTCCCAGGGCGAGAACCCCTCCACTTT.

This chain uses TRBV2 with TRBJ2-7; tentative D call: TRBD1 (5 bases). CDR3 length: 12 amino acids. V lost 8 bases, J lost 4 bases, and 12 bases lay in between. Per germline, CDR1 SNHLY and CDR2 FYNNEI. In DNA form, the CDR3 reads TGTGCCAGCTCAGGGCACCTGTACGAGCAGTACTTC. Translating it yields CASSGHLYEQYF.

The rearrangement links TRBV7-9 to TRBJ1-5, with D maybe TRBD1 (6 bases). V lost 4 bases and J lost 5, with 12 bases in between. Germline V lookup: CDR1 SEHNR, CDR2 FQNEAQ (reference sequence). This CDR3 is 14 amino acids long. CDR3 amino acids: CASSSAGADQPQHF. The CDR3 bases are TGTGCCAGCAGCTCGGCGGGGGCGGATCAGCCCCAGCATTTT. Full variable domain (missing parts from reference TRBV7-9 and TRBJ1-5): DTGVSQNPRHKITKRGQNVTFRCDPISEHNRLYWYRQTLGQGPEFLTYFQNEAQLEKSRLLSDRFSAERPKGSFSTLEIQRTEQGDSAMYLCASSSAGADQPQHFGDGTRLSIL.

The chain carries TRBV4-3 and TRBJ2-7, with D possibly called TRBD1 or TRBD2 (7 bases each). V gave up 0 bases and J gave up 2 bases, with 20 bases separating them. This CDR3 region has 18 residues. CDR1 is LGHNA, CDR2 YSLEER, per germline. The CDR3 DNA is TGCGCCAGCAGCCAAGAGACAGGGATCGGGGGGCTAGCCTACGAGCAGTACTTC. Translating it yields CASSQETGIGGLAYEQYF.

The J gene is TRBJ1-2, the V gene TRBV5-1; 8 positions match TRBD1. With V trimmed by 2 bases and J by 1 base, 10 bases remained unmatched. CDR3 length equals 17 residues. Germline V CDR1 and CDR2: SGHRS, YFSETQ. CDR3 DNA sequence: TGCGCCAGCAGCTTACACGGCAGGACAGGGAATAACTATGGCTACACCTTC. Its translation is CASSLHGRTGNNYGYTF.

J is TRBJ1-6 and V is TRBV7-6; D unclear. V dropped 2 bases and J dropped 7 bases, with 15 bases sitting between them. Germline loops: CDR1 SGHVS, CDR2 FNYEAQ. This CDR3 is built from 16 residues. The CDR3 is CASSLNAGLRNSPLHF. CDR3 sequence (DNA): TGTGCCAGCAGCTTAAACGCGGGGTTGAGGAATTCACCCCTCCACTTT. The full variable domain, completed using reference TRBV7-6 and TRBJ1-6, is GAGVSQSPRYKVTKRGQDVALRCDPISGHVSLYWYRQALGQGPEFLTYFNYEAQQDKSGLPNDRFSAERPEGSISTLTIQRTEQRDSAMYRCASSLNAGLRNSPLHFGNGTRLTVT.

In this sample, this clone turned up a few times. This chain connects TRBV19 to TRBJ2-2; D gene unclear. Trimming pared 7 bases from V and 7 bases from J, leaving 4 bases between. This CDR3 has 10 amino acids. The germline gives CDR1 LNHDA, CDR2 SQIVND (reference sequence). This CDR3 is CASMHGELFF. The CDR3 DNA follows: TGTGCCAGTATGCACGGGGAGCTGTTTTTT. Full variable domain (outside the CDR3, taken from reference TRBV19 and TRBJ2-2): DGGITQSPKYLFRKEGQNVTLSCEQNLNHDAMYWYRQDPGQGLRLIYYSQIVNDFQKGDIAEGYSVSREKKESFPLTVTSAQKNPTAFYLCASMHGELFFGEGSRLTVL.

This clone occurred once. The chain carries TRBV9 and TRBJ1-2; no definite D call. The germline CDR1 and CDR2 sequences are SGDLS and YYNGEE. Trimming took 1 base from V and 2 from J, leaving 12 bases between them. The CDR3 has 15 amino acids. The CDR3 sequence is CASSVIGTANYGYTF. The CDR3 DNA follows: TGTGCCAGCAGCGTAATCGGCACCGCCAACTATGGCTACACCTTC.

Only a few counts were recorded for this clone. CDR3 sequence: CASSQDPFSGGVSYEQYF. DNA of the CDR3: TGCGCCAGCAGTCAAGACCCTTTCTCGGGGGGAGTTTCCTACGAGCAGTACTTC. V is TRBV23-1 and J is TRBJ2-7; 7 bases match TRBD2. TRBV23-1 is marked as an open reading frame, function uncertain. The V gene end was trimmed by 2 bases and the J gene end by 1 base; junction bases not matched to a gene: 14. CDR3 size: 18 residues.

V gene TRBV2 combines with J gene TRBJ2-7, with TRBD1 identical over 10 bases. Germline V CDR1 and CDR2: SNHLY, FYNNEI. Trimming took 7 bases from V and 2 from J; bases not matched to a gene: 5. There are 14 residues in the CDR3. The CDR3 DNA reads TGTGCCAGCACCGGGACAGGGGTGACCTACGAGCAGTACTTC. Translating it yields CASTGTGVTYEQYF.

This clone was seen a handful of times. The J gene is TRBJ2-3, the V gene TRBV19; 9 nucleotides line up with TRBD1. Trimming removed 1 base from V and 4 bases from J; junction bases left unmatched: 3. There are 15 residues in the CDR3. The germline CDR1 and CDR2 sequences are LNHDA and SQIVND (reference sequence). This CDR3 is CASSIGRTGADTQYF. The CDR3 region has the DNA TGTGCCAGTAGTATAGGAAGGACAGGGGCAGATACGCAGTATTTT.

The V gene is TRBV2, the J gene TRBJ2-3; 9 bases map to TRBD2. Germline CDR1 and CDR2: SNHLY and FYNNEI. This CDR3 spans 15 amino acids. V shed 4 bases and J 3 bases; nucleotides not matched to a gene: 5. The CDR3 protein is CASSVWLAGTDTQYF. The CDR3 DNA follows: TGTGCCAGCAGTGTTTGGCTAGCGGGGACAGATACGCAGTATTTT.

The genes are TRBV2 and TRBJ1-4, with D uncertain. Trimming shortened V by 8 bases and J by 5 bases, and 6 bases separated the two germline ends. Germline CDR1 SNHLY, CDR2 FYNNEI. This CDR3 has 11 residues. CDR3 nucleotide sequence: TGTGCCAGCCTTACGAATGAAAAACTGTTTTTT. It specifies CASLTNEKLFF.

The chain combines TRBV6-5 with TRBJ2-7; D unclear. Germline V lookup: CDR1 MNHEY, CDR2 SVGAGI. V shed 2 bases and J shed 2 bases, with 7 bases lying between them. This CDR3 is built from 13 residues. The CDR3 loop reads CASSYQQTYEQYF. The CDR3 bases are TGTGCCAGCAGTTACCAACAGACCTACGAGCAGTACTTC.

This rearrangement joins TRBV7-9 to TRBJ1-2; D not certain. Trimming removed 5 bases at V and 8 bases at J, with 15 bases between. The CDR3 covers 13 residues. From germline, CDR1 is SEHNR and CDR2 FQNEAQ (reference sequence). The CDR3 nucleotides read TGTGCCAGCAGCCCAGGAGAAGGGTGGGGCTACACCTTC. It specifies CASSPGEGWGYTF.

The chain joins TRBV7-9 to TRBJ2-7; TRBD2 agrees at 10 bases. The length of the CDR3 is 14 residues. With V trimmed by 1 base and J by 3 bases, 0 bases remained unmatched. Germline values: CDR1 SEHNR, CDR2 FQNEAQ (reference sequence). The CDR3: CASSLERGGYEQYF. As DNA, the CDR3 is TGTGCCAGCAGCTTAGAGCGGGGGGGCTACGAGCAGTACTTC.

The rearrangement joins TRBV6-5 to TRBJ1-5; no definite D call. From germline, CDR1 is MNHEY and CDR2 SVGAGI. Deletions cut 5 bases from V and 0 bases from J, with 11 bases between. The CDR3 runs to 15 residues. The CDR3 sequence: CASSLQPYSNQPQHF. CDR3 sequence (DNA): TGTGCCAGCAGTCTACAGCCTTATAGCAATCAGCCCCAGCATTTT.

This clone was detected a few times. The chain carries TRBV29-1 and TRBJ1-3; a possible D gene is TRBD1 (5 bases). The V gene lost 3 bases and the J gene lost 0 bases, with 9 bases spanning the gap. From germline, CDR1 is SQVTM and CDR2 ANQGSEA. The CDR3 has 14 amino acids. CDR3 protein: CSVEAGHSGNTIYF. The CDR3 DNA follows: TGCAGCGTTGAGGCCGGACACTCTGGAAACACCATATATTTT.

The chain has TRBV25-1 and TRBJ1-2, with TRBD1 identical over 10 bases. Germline V gives CDR1 MGHDK, CDR2 SYGVNS. The V and J ends lost 1 base and 8 bases, in that order; junction bases with no gene match: 10. The CDR3 extends over 16 amino acids. CDR3 sequence: CASSESFLGTGDGYTF. CDR3 sequence (DNA): TGTGCCAGCAGTGAATCATTTTTAGGGACAGGGGACGGCTACACCTTC.